The next 17 T cell receptor beta chains were all read from a single sample in a study of siplizumab effects on memory and regulatory T cells. TCRdb keeps only in-frame clones here, not all; method: immunoSEQ multiplex PCR. The sample lists 70,000 to 100,000 clones, under 95% occurring once. Sequences were obtained from CD8+ T cells sorted from blood. The source is a human donor in good health.

This clone was picked up one time. The gene calls are TRBV28 and TRBJ1-5, with a weak D call TRBD1 (5 bases). V lost 3 bases to trimming and J lost 4 bases, with 13 bases between them. This CDR3 comprises 15 residues. Germline V CDR1 and CDR2: MDHEN, SYDVKM. The CDR3 protein is CASSFAGGGNQPQHF. In DNA, the CDR3 is TGTGCCAGCAGTTTTGCGGGCGGGGGGAATCAGCCCCAGCATTTT. Filled out from reference TRBV28 and TRBJ1-5, the complete variable domain reads DVKVTQSSRYLVKRTGEKVFLECVQDMDHENMFWYRQDPGLGLRLIYFSYDVKMKEKGDIPEGYSVSREKKERFSLILESASTNQTSMYLCASSFAGGGNQPQHFGDGTRLSIL.

V gene TRBV19 combines with J gene TRBJ2-3, with D unclear. CDR1 is LNHDA, CDR2 SQIVND, per germline (reference sequence). Trimming took 8 bases from V and 4 from J, leaving 4 bases between them. The CDR3 sequence is 10 residues long. The CDR3 here is CASGPDTQYF. CDR3 sequence (DNA): TGTGCCAGTGGACCAGATACGCAGTATTTT.

The genes are TRBV5-4 and TRBJ1-1; D remains unclear. Germline V gene lookup returns CDR1 SGHNT and CDR2 YYREEE (reference sequence). Trimming pared 1 base from V and 1 base from J, leaving 11 bases between. The CDR3 totals 15 residues. The CDR3 bases are TGTGCCAGCAGCTTGTTGACAAGGGCGAACACTGAAGCTTTCTTT. This translates into CASSLLTRANTEAFF. The full variable domain, completed using reference TRBV5-4 and TRBJ1-1, is ETGVTQSPTHLIKTRGQQVTLRCSSQSGHNTVSWYQQALGQGPQFIFQYYREEENGRGNFPPRFSGLQFPNYSSELNVNALELDDSALYLCASSLLTRANTEAFFGQGTRLTVV.

The rearrangement uses TRBV27 and TRBJ2-3, with D tentatively TRBD2 (6 bases). The CDR3 sequence is 14 residues long. Germline V CDR1 and CDR2: MNHEY, SMNVEV (reference sequence). Trimming left V 5 bases short and J 8 bases short, with 17 bases between. CDR3 in DNA: TGTGCCAGCAGTGACCTCCGGGGGTGGGGTACGCAGTATTTT. It is translated as CASSDLRGWGTQYF.

V is TRBV29-1 and J is TRBJ2-7, with D perhaps TRBD1 (6 bases). The CDR3 runs to 12 residues. Germline lookup yields CDR1 SQVTM and CDR2 ANQGSEA. V was pared by 4 bases and J by 3 bases, with 10 bases between. The CDR3 DNA is TGCAGCGTTGTTTCGGACAGCTACGAGCAGTACTTC. As protein: CSVVSDSYEQYF.

The CDR3: CASSQVIGGTQETQYF. The CDR3 region has the DNA TGTGCCAGCAGCCAAGTCATCGGGGGGACCCAAGAGACCCAGTACTTC. The V and J genes are TRBV14 and TRBJ2-5; 7 bases are shared with TRBD2. Germline trimming cut 1 base from V and 1 base from J; bases unmatched to any gene: 6. This CDR3 has 16 residues. Per germline, CDR1 SGHDN and CDR2 FVKESK.

This chain links TRBV27 with TRBJ2-7, with 9 nucleotides matching TRBD1. J gave up 4 bases and V 5 bases, and 6 bases lay outside the gene matches. The CDR3 totals 14 residues. CDR1 and CDR2 (germline): MNHEY, SMNVEV (reference sequence). The chain's CDR3 is CASSPGTGWYEQYF. In DNA, the CDR3 is TGTGCCAGCAGTCCCGGGACAGGGTGGTACGAGCAGTACTTC.

The J gene is TRBJ2-3, the V gene TRBV9; TRBD2 matches at 10 bases. From germline, CDR1 is SGDLS and CDR2 YYNGEE. The CDR3 sequence is 16 residues long. J was trimmed by 4 bases and V by 2 bases; bases with no gene match: 7. The chain's CDR3 is CASSVFSGGRADTQYF. CDR3 DNA sequence: TGTGCCAGCAGCGTCTTTAGCGGGGGGCGGGCAGATACGCAGTATTTT.

The rearrangement uses TRBV9 and TRBJ1-2, with TRBD1 identical over 7 bases. With 4 bases clipped from V and 0 bases from J, the junction kept 18 bases outside the gene matches. Per the germline V gene, CDR1 is SGDLS and CDR2 is YYNGEE. CDR3 length: 19 residues. CDR3 bases: TGTGCCAGCAGCTCAACTACCGGGGACAGACCATTTGCTAACTATGGCTACACCTTC. It encodes CASSSTTGDRPFANYGYTF.

The chain combines TRBV11-2 with TRBJ1-5; D uncertain. The CDR3 runs 15 residues. With 1 base removed from V and 3 bases from J, the gap between germline ends came to 10 bases. Germline assignment: CDR1 SGHAT and CDR2 FQNNGV. The CDR3: CASSLGGGDNQPQHF. The CDR3 coding sequence is TGTGCCAGCAGCTTAGGGGGAGGAGACAATCAGCCCCAGCATTTT.

The rearrangement links TRBV7-9 to TRBJ1-4, with TRBD1 identical over 7 bases. V lost 4 bases and J lost 5; bases outside the gene matches: 4. The length of the CDR3 is 14 residues. Per the germline V gene, CDR1 is SEHNR and CDR2 is FQNEAQ (reference sequence). CDR3 in DNA: TGTGCCAGCAGCTCCGGGACAGAGAATGAAAAACTGTTTTTT. This codes for CASSSGTENEKLFF.

V usage is TRBV15 and J usage is TRBJ2-2, with D hard to call. Trimming pared 3 bases from V and 0 bases from J, leaving 8 bases between. This CDR3 has 15 amino acids. Germline CDR1 reads LNHNV; CDR2 reads YYDKDF (reference sequence). The DNA for the CDR3 is TGTGCCACCAGCAGGATTACACCGAACACCGGGGAGCTGTTTTTT. It codes for CATSRITPNTGELFF.

This clone has just a few counts. The rearrangement uses TRBV10-2 and TRBJ1-2, with 9 positions matching TRBD1. CDR3 length equals 14 residues. Unmatched junction bases numbered 10, after V lost 6 bases and J lost 8 bases. The germline gives CDR1 WSHSY, CDR2 SAAADI. The CDR3 nucleotides read TGCGCCAGCAGAGACCGGGACAGGGAACGGGGCTACACCTTC. Its translation: CASRDRDRERGYTF.

The chain couples TRBV7-3 to TRBJ2-7; TRBD2 aligns across 8 bases. Germline loops: CDR1 SGHTA, CDR2 FQGTGA. The V and J ends lost 2 bases and 3 bases, in that order; junction bases with no gene match: 6. This CDR3 contains 15 residues. CDR3 sequence: CASSLLAGGIYEQYF. DNA of the CDR3: TGTGCCAGCAGCTTACTAGCGGGCGGGATCTACGAGCAGTACTTC.

The chain uses TRBV7-9 and TRBJ2-7; D gene unclear. The germline V gene encodes CDR1 SEHNR and CDR2 FQNEAQ (reference sequence). V was shortened by 1 base and J by 6 bases, with 13 bases between the two germline ends. This CDR3 region has 14 residues. For the CDR3, the DNA is TGTGCCAGCAGCTTAGAAGTTAGGTACGGCGAGCAGTACTTC. This encodes CASSLEVRYGEQYF.

This clone is a singleton in its sample. The rearrangement uses TRBV4-2 and TRBJ2-4; D is ambiguous. There are 15 residues in the CDR3. Germline assignment: CDR1 LGHNA and CDR2 YNFKEQ. V was trimmed by 4 bases and J by 0 bases, leaving 10 bases between them. This CDR3 is CASSLDELAKNIQYF. The CDR3 region has the DNA TGTGCCAGCAGCCTAGATGAACTAGCCAAAAACATTCAGTACTTC.

In DNA, the CDR3 is TGTGCCAGCAGCCCGACTGGGAGCTCTGGAAACACCATATATTTT. Encoded protein: CASSPTGSSGNTIYF. The gene calls are TRBV9 and TRBJ1-3; unclear D gene. V lost 4 bases and J 0 bases, leaving 11 bases between the germline ends. The CDR3 length is 15 residues. Germline V CDR1 and CDR2: SGDLS, YYNGEE.